A single sample is the source of the 27 T cell receptor beta chains below, sequenced in a study of T cell responses to AZD1222 COVID-19 vaccine. Some clones are missing from TCRdb's copy, which holds only in-frame ones; the method was immunoSEQ multiplex PCR. The sample's table shows around 140,000 clones. Material: peripheral blood. Receptors were obtained from an adult in good health.

This chain connects TRBV19 to TRBJ2-7; 10 bases are a match to TRBD2. The junction had 9 bases not matched to a gene; V was cut back by 4 bases and J by 6 bases. This CDR3 is 15 amino acids long. Per the germline V gene, CDR1 is LNHDA and CDR2 is SQIVND (reference sequence). In DNA, the CDR3 is TGTGCCAGTAGTACCTCAAGCGGGGGGGCCCTCGAGCAGTACTTC. Translation gives CASSTSSGGALEQYF.

The V gene is TRBV6-5, the J gene TRBJ1-2, with D possibly being TRBD1 (5 bases). The CDR3 is 11 residues long. Trimming shortened V by 9 bases and J by 8 bases, and 13 bases separated the two germline ends. CDR1 is MNHEY and CDR2 is SVGAGI in the germline V gene. The CDR3 region is CASTGVGGYTF. In nucleotides, the CDR3 is TGTGCCAGTACGGGGGTAGGAGGCTACACCTTC.

This sequence joins TRBV4-3 and TRBJ2-1; tentatively, D is TRBD2 (6 bases). V shed 3 bases and J shed 9 bases, with 21 bases lying between them. Germline values: CDR1 LGHNA, CDR2 YSLEER. The CDR3 totals 16 residues. This CDR3 is CASSQRGPPYSGEQFF. The CDR3 bases are TGCGCCAGCAGCCAGCGGGGCCCCCCTTACAGCGGTGAGCAGTTCTTC.

The chain employs TRBV4-1 and TRBJ1-1; 8 bases are a match to TRBD1. This CDR3 spans 13 amino acids. V lost 5 bases to trimming and J lost 4 bases; unmatched junction nucleotides: 3. Germline values: CDR1 MGHRA, CDR2 YSYEKL. The chain's CDR3 is CASSVQGATEAFF. CDR3 sequence (DNA): TGCGCCAGCAGCGTTCAGGGGGCCACTGAAGCTTTCTTT.

The gene calls are TRBV6-5 and TRBJ2-3; possibly TRBD2 for D (6 bases). V shed 2 bases and J shed 0 bases, with 6 bases lying between them. In germline, CDR1 is MNHEY, CDR2 SVGAGI. The CDR3 has 14 residues. CDR3 in amino acids: CASSYGGSTDTQYF. The DNA for the CDR3 is TGTGCCAGCAGTTACGGGGGGAGCACAGATACGCAGTATTTT.

This CDR3 reads CSVEVSGQGEAFF. In DNA, the CDR3 is TGCAGCGTTGAAGTTTCTGGGCAGGGAGAAGCTTTCTTT. J is TRBJ1-1 and V is TRBV29-1; the D gene is possibly TRBD1 (5 bases). Germline V gene lookup returns CDR1 SQVTM and CDR2 ANQGSEA. The V gene lost 1 base and the J gene lost 8 bases, with 14 bases spanning the gap. The CDR3 has 13 amino acids.

V is TRBV5-1 and J is TRBJ1-3; no clear D gene. Per germline, CDR1 SGHRS and CDR2 YFSETQ. This CDR3 contains 13 residues. V lost 4 bases and J 0 bases, leaving 5 bases between the germline ends. CDR3 in DNA: TGCGCCAGCAGCCCCTCCTCTGGAAACACCATATATTTT. This encodes CASSPSSGNTIYF.

The chain links TRBV5-8 to TRBJ2-1; D ambiguous. CDR1 SGHTS and CDR2 YDEGEE come from the germline V gene. Between the trimmed V and J ends, which lost 0 bases and 7 bases, there was a span of 5 bases. CDR3 size: 12 residues. Written as DNA, the CDR3 is TGTGCCAGCAGCTTGGGAGGAAATGAGCAGTTCTTC. Its translation: CASSLGGNEQFF.

The chain carries TRBV12-5 and TRBJ2-3; D not resolved. Germline V gene lookup returns CDR1 LGHNT and CDR2 FRNRAP. Between the trimmed V and J ends, which lost 8 bases and 11 bases, there was a span of 17 bases. The CDR3 is 12 residues long. The chain's CDR3 is CASSLNVQKQYF. Written as DNA, the CDR3 is TGTGCTAGTTCCTTAAACGTCCAGAAGCAGTATTTT.

V is TRBV28 and J is TRBJ1-3; D uncertain. V was pared by 8 bases and J by 3 bases, with 5 bases between. In germline, CDR1 is MDHEN, CDR2 SYDVKM. CDR3 size: 11 residues. CDR3 sequence: CASLHGNTIYF. The CDR3 bases are TGTGCCAGCCTTCATGGAAACACCATATATTTT.

CDR3 nucleotide sequence: TGTGCCAGCAGCTCCTCCGGGACAATCAATCAGCCCCAGCATTTT. This gives the protein CASSSSGTINQPQHF. This chain connects TRBV7-2 to TRBJ1-5, with D possibly being TRBD1 (6 bases). Germline V gene sequence: CDR1 SGHTA, CDR2 FQGNSA. Trimming shortened V by 4 bases and J by 3 bases, and 13 bases separated the two germline ends. CDR3 size: 15 residues.

CDR3 DNA: TGTGCCAGCAGCCGCGCGGGGTGGGGCGAGCAGTTCTTC. This codes for CASSRAGWGEQFF. V and J are TRBV3-1 (or the pseudogene TRBV3-2) and TRBJ2-1, with a possible D match to TRBD2 (6 bases). Trimming took off 4 bases at V and 10 bases at J, with 14 bases between the two ends. The length of the CDR3 is 13 residues. The germline gives CDR1 LGHDT, CDR2 YNNKEL (reference sequence).

The V and J genes are TRBV10-3 and TRBJ2-5; 10 bases align to TRBD2. Trimming took 0 bases from V and 5 from J; bases not matched to a gene: 9. Germline-derived CDR1 and CDR2 are ENHRY and SYGVKD. The CDR3 has 17 residues. This chain's CDR3 is CAISESRASGGKETQYF. CDR3 in DNA: TGTGCCATCAGTGAGTCGAGGGCTAGCGGGGGAAAGGAGACCCAGTACTTC.

The CDR3 sequence: CASSPGSNQPQHF. CDR3 bases: TGTGCCAGCAGCCCTGGATCCAATCAGCCCCAGCATTTT. The chain uses TRBV5-6 and TRBJ1-5; no firm D call. CDR3 length: 13 residues. Trimming cost V 4 bases and J 3 bases, with 8 bases left between them. The germline gives CDR1 SGHDT, CDR2 YYEEEE.

The chain is built from TRBV11-3 and TRBJ1-1, with 10 bases lining up with TRBD1. CDR1 SGHNT and CDR2 YENEEA come from the germline V gene. CDR3 length: 15 residues. Trimming cost V 5 bases and J 5 bases; bases outside gene matches: 8. The CDR3 sequence is CASSVTGTGVTEAFF. The DNA for the CDR3 is TGTGCCAGCAGCGTTACCGGGACAGGGGTAACTGAAGCTTTCTTT.

The chain couples TRBV6-5 to TRBJ1-3, with TRBD1 matching over 10 bases. After removal of 7 bases from V and 3 bases from J, the junction contained 3 bases not matched to a gene. CDR1 MNHEY and CDR2 SVGAGI come from the germline V gene. The CDR3 is made up of 14 amino acids. CDR3 sequence: CASTGTGVGNTIYF. The CDR3 region has the DNA TGTGCCAGCACCGGGACAGGGGTTGGAAACACCATATATTTT.

J is TRBJ2-3 and V is TRBV12-3 or TRBV12-4; TRBD2 agrees at 8 bases. The V and J ends lost 6 bases and 4 bases, in that order; junction bases with no gene match: 3. The CDR3 totals 13 residues. CDR3 protein: CASRGLGADTQYF. As DNA, the CDR3 is TGTGCCAGCAGGGGACTAGGGGCAGATACGCAGTATTTT.

The J gene is TRBJ2-7, the V gene TRBV7-3; 8 bases fit TRBD2. The J segment lost 2 bases and the V segment lost 1 base, leaving 4 bases of the junction unmatched. CDR1 and CDR2 from the germline V gene are SGHTA and FQGTGA. The CDR3 is made up of 15 amino acids. The CDR3 spells CASSLNGGAAYEQYF. The CDR3 DNA reads TGTGCCAGCAGCTTAAACGGGGGGGCCGCCTACGAGCAGTACTTC.

Points on this clone: The same CDR3 can be traced to other DNA sequences in this sample. V is TRBV5-1 and J is TRBJ2-1, with a tentative D call TRBD2 (7 bases). The V end was cut by 0 bases, the J end by 2 bases, with 12 bases between. This CDR3 comprises 16 residues. Germline CDR1 reads SGHRS; CDR2 reads YFSETQ. CDR3 region: CASSLAGEGPYNEQFF. As DNA, the CDR3 is TGCGCCAGCAGCTTGGCAGGGGAGGGACCCTACAATGAGCAGTTCTTC.

In regard to this clone: This same CDR3 is encoded by further DNA sequences in the sample. The chain links TRBV5-1 to TRBJ1-1; D gene unclear. Trimming took off 0 bases at V and 1 base at J, with 4 bases between the two ends. CDR3 length equals 13 residues. From germline, CDR1 is SGHRS and CDR2 YFSETQ. CDR3 nucleotide sequence: TGCGCCAGCAGCTTGGGGGGGAACACTGAAGCTTTCTTT. Encoded protein: CASSLGGNTEAFF.

The gene calls are TRBV5-1 and TRBJ2-1, with 9 bases that match TRBD2. CDR3 length: 16 residues. V was clipped by 0 bases and J by 6 bases; unmatched bases: 7. The germline CDR1 and CDR2 sequences are SGHRS and YFSETQ. As DNA, the CDR3 is TGCGCCAGCAGCTTGGGTGTAGCGGGGGCCCTCAATGAGCAGTTCTTC. Protein product: CASSLGVAGALNEQFF.

This sequence joins TRBV28 and TRBJ1-2, with D perhaps matching TRBD1 (6 bases). The CDR3 has 13 residues. CDR1 MDHEN and CDR2 SYDVKM come from the germline V gene. Trimming left V 7 bases short and J 5 bases short, with 14 bases between. This CDR3 reads CASNGGSGYGYTF. The CDR3 region has the DNA TGTGCCAGCAATGGGGGCTCGGGATATGGCTACACCTTC.

The chain carries TRBV6-5 and TRBJ2-1; TRBD1 aligns across 9 bases. This CDR3 comprises 15 residues. After removal of 5 bases from V and 4 bases from J, the junction contained 6 bases not matched to a gene. CDR1 is MNHEY and CDR2 is SVGAGI in the germline V gene. The CDR3 protein is CASSRQGVSYNEQFF. The CDR3 coding sequence is TGTGCCAGCAGTAGACAGGGGGTTTCGTACAATGAGCAGTTCTTC.

This chain joins TRBV5-1 and TRBJ2-5; maybe TRBD1 (5 bases). Trimming took 0 bases from V and 4 from J, leaving 10 bases between them. There are 14 residues in the CDR3. Germline CDR1 SGHRS, CDR2 YFSETQ. The CDR3 DNA reads as TGCGCCAGCAGCTTGGAAGGGGTCGGAGAGACCCAGTACTTC. This translates into CASSLEGVGETQYF. The entire variable domain, with the rest obtained from reference TRBV5-1 and TRBJ2-5, is as follows: KAGVTQTPRYLIKTRGQQVTLSCSPISGHRSVSWYQQTPGQGLQFLFEYFSETQRNKGNFPGRFSGRQFSNSRSEMNVSTLELGDSALYLCASSLEGVGETQYFGPGTRLLVL.

The V and J genes are TRBV6-1 and TRBJ2-1; 12 bases map to TRBD2. Trimming cost V 2 bases and J 7 bases; bases outside gene matches: 3. Germline CDR1 is MNHNS and CDR2 is SASEGT. The CDR3 runs 15 residues. CDR3 residues: CASSELAGGPNEQFF. CDR3 nucleotide sequence: TGTGCCAGCAGTGAACTAGCGGGGGGGCCGAATGAGCAGTTCTTC.

The CDR3 nucleotides read TGTGCCAGCAGCATTAGATCTAAGGGAGACACTGAAGCTTTCTTT. Its protein is CASSIRSKGDTEAFF. The V call is TRBV11-2, the J call TRBJ1-1; D call uncertain. This CDR3 region has 15 residues. The germline V gene encodes CDR1 SGHAT and CDR2 FQNNGV. Trimming removed 5 bases at V and 3 bases at J, with 16 bases between.

This chain connects TRBV7-9 to TRBJ2-2; 8 nucleotides match TRBD1. V was clipped by 5 bases and J by 0 bases; unmatched bases: 8. CDR1 is SEHNR and CDR2 is FQNEAQ in the germline V gene (reference sequence). The CDR3 totals 17 residues. In DNA form, the CDR3 reads TGTGCCAGCAGCCTGGGGGACAGGTCCTCGAACACCGGGGAGCTGTTTTTT. Protein sequence: CASSLGDRSSNTGELFF.